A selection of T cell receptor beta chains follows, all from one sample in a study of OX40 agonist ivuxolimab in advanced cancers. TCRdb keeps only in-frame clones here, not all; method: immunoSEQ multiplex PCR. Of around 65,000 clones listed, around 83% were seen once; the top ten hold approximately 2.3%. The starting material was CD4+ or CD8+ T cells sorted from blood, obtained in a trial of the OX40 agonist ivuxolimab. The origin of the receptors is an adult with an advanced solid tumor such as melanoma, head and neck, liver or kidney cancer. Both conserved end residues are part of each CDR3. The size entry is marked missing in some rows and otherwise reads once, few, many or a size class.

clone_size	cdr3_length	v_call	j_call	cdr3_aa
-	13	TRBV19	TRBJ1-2	CASSKGSIGGYTF
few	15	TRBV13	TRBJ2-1	CASSLMASGGLEQFF
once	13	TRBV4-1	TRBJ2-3	CASSQAVTGTQYF
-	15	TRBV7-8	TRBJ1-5	CASSLGGAGNQPQHF
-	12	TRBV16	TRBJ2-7	CASSQGRYEQYF
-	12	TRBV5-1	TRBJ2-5	CASSRSQETQYF
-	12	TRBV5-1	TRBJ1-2	CASSLDRAGYTF
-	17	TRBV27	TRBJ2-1	CASSLKSAELSYNEQFF
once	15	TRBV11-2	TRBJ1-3	CASSFDSGSGNTIYF
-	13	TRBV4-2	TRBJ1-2	CASSQAGAYGYTF
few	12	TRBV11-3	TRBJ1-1	CASSFTGGEAFF
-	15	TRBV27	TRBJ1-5	CASSLSPESNQPQHF
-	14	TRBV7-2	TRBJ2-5	CASSLGGGGETQYF
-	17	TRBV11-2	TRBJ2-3	CASSHIPLASSTDTQYF
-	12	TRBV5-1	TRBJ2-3	CASSPPAYTQYF
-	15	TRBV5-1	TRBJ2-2	CATKTDPSNTGELFF
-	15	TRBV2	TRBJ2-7	CASRDKAGAYYEQYF
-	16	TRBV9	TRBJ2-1	CASSARLAGGQSEQFF
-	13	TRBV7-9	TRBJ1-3	CASKQGSGNTIYF
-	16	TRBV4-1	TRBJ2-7	CASSQGAAGGSYEQYF
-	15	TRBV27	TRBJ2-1	CASGGRESSYNEQFF
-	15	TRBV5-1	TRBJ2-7	CASSSGAKSSYEQYF
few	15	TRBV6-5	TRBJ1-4	CASSYTTGQNEKLFF
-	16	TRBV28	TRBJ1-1	CASSLWSGAFFPEAFF
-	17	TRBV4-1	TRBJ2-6	CASSQDPGGPGANVLTF
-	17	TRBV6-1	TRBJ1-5	CASSVRPTGGSNQPQHF
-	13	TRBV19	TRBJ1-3	CASSRSSGNTIYF
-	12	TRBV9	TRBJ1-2	CASSVDRDGYTF
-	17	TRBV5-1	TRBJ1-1	CASSPAGGQSLNTEAFF
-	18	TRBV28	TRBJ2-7	CASSLLALGGNDPYEQYF
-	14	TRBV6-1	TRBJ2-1	CASFGLAGAGEQFF